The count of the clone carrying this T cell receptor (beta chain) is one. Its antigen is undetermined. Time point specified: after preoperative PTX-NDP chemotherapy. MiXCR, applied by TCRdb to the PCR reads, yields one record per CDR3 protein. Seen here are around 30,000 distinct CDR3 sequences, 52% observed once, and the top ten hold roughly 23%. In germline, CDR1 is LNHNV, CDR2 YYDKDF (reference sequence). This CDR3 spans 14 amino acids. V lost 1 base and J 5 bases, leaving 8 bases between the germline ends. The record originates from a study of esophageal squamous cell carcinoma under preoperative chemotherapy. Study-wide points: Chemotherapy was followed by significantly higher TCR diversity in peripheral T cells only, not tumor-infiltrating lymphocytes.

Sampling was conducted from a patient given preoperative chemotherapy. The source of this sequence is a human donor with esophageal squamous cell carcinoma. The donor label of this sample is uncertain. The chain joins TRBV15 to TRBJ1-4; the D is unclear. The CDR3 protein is CATSRARDNEKLFF. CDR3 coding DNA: TGTGCCACCAGCAGAGCCAGAGACAATGAAAAACTGTTTTTT.